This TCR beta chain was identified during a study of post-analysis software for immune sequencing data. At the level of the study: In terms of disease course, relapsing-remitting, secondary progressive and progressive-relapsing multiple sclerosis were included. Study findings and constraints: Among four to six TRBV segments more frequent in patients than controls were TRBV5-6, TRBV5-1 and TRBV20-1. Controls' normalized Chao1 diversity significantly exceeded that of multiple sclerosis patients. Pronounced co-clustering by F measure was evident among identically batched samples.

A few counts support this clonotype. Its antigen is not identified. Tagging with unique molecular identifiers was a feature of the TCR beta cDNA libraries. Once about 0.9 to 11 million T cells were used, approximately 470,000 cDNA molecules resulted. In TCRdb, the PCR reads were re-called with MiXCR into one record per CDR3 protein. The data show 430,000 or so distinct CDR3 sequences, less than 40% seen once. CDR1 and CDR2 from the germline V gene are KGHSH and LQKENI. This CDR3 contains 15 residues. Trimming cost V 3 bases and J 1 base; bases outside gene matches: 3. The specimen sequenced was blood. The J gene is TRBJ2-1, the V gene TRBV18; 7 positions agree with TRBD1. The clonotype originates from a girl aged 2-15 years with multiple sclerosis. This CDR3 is CASSPGTVSYNEQFF. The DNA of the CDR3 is TGTGCCAGCTCACCGGGGACAGTTTCCTACAATGAGCAGTTCTTC.